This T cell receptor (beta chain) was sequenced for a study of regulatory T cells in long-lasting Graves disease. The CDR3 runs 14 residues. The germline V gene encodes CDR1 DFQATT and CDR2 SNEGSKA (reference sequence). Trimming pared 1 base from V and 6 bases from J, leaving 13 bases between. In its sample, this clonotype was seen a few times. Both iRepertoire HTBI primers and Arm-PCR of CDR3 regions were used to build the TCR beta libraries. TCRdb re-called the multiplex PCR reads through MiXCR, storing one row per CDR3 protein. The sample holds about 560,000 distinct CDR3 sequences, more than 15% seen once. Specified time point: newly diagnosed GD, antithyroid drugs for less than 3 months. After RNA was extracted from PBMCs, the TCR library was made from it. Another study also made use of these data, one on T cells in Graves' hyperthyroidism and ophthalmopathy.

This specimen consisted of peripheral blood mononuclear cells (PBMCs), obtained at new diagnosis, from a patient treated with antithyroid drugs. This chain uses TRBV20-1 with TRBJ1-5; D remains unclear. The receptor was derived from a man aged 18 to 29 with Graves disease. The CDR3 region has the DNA TGCAGTGCTAGAGGAGGGTCGGAGCGTCAGCCCCAGCATTTT. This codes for CSARGGSERQPQHF.